Below, 27 T cell receptor beta chains from the same sample are listed, as sequenced in a study of PD-L1 blockade in urothelial cancer. Time point meaning: pretreatment peripheral blood. Repertoires were generated with immunoSEQ multiplex PCR, while TCRdb's copy carries only in-frame clones and drops some. The data show fewer than 65,000 clones, approximately 90% seen once. Sequencing was performed on PBMCs, taken around atezolizumab (anti-PD-L1) treatment. The receptor set was obtained from a woman aged 55-70 years with urothelial cancer.

The V gene is TRBV6-7, the J gene TRBJ2-3; possible D gene TRBD2, 6 bases. TRBV6-7 is treated as an ORF (open reading frame) with a function not yet certain. V lost 0 bases and J lost 0, with 16 bases in between. The CDR3 runs to 18 residues. The CDR3 spells CASSYSKGNAGSTDTQYF. For the CDR3, the DNA is TGTGCCAGCAGTTACTCGAAGGGGAACGCGGGGAGCACAGATACGCAGTATTTT.

The genes are TRBV7-9 and TRBJ2-5; D not certain. Trimming shortened V by 2 bases and J by 1 base, and 8 bases separated the two germline ends. The CDR3 runs 14 residues. Germline CDR1 SEHNR, CDR2 FQNEAQ (reference sequence). The CDR3 DNA sequence: TGTGCCAGCAGCTTAAAAAGGAGCCAAGAGACCCAGTACTTC. As protein: CASSLKRSQETQYF.

The chain combines TRBV10-3 with TRBJ2-3; 12 bases are shared with TRBD2. The germline CDR1 and CDR2 sequences are ENHRY and SYGVKD. There are 14 residues in the CDR3. Unmatched junction bases numbered 4, after V lost 6 bases and J lost 6 bases. The CDR3 loop reads CAIRLAGGGDTQYF. The CDR3, as DNA: TGTGCCATCAGACTAGCGGGGGGTGGGGATACGCAGTATTTT.

This clone was detected only a few times. The chain combines TRBV5-5 with TRBJ1-1; D is uncertain. Trimming left V 3 bases short and J 10 bases short, with 19 bases between. CDR1 and CDR2 from the germline V gene are SGHKS and YYEKEE (reference sequence). The CDR3 loop spans 14 amino acids. CDR3 sequence reads: CASSSPGGTSGAFF. CDR3 nucleotide sequence: TGTGCCAGCAGCTCCCCCGGCGGAACCTCGGGAGCTTTCTTT.

J is TRBJ1-6 and V is TRBV5-1; D remains unclear. The CDR3 length is 15 residues. Trimming removed 0 bases at V and 7 bases at J, with 11 bases between. Germline CDR1 SGHRS, CDR2 YFSETQ. This CDR3 reads CASSLAVSGNSPLHF. CDR3 in DNA: TGCGCCAGCAGCTTGGCCGTATCGGGAAATTCACCCCTCCACTTT.

The chain uses TRBV7-8 and TRBJ2-5; tentatively, D is TRBD2 (7 bases). The CDR3 is made up of 15 amino acids. V shed 2 bases and J shed 4 bases, with 14 bases lying between them. Germline V CDR1 and CDR2: SGHVS, FQNEAQ. Written as DNA, the CDR3 is TGTGCCAGCAGCTTAAGTTCCCGGGGGGCAGAGACCCAGTACTTC. Translating gives CASSLSSRGAETQYF.

J is TRBJ2-7 and V is TRBV19; 10 bases are shared with TRBD1. Trimming at V came to 6 bases and at J to 5 bases, leaving 10 bases not matched to a gene. The germline V gene encodes CDR1 LNHDA and CDR2 SQIVND (reference sequence). This CDR3 is built from 15 residues. CDR3 protein: CASRRQGALPNEQYF. The CDR3 DNA reads as TGTGCCAGTAGACGACAGGGGGCCCTACCAAACGAGCAGTACTTC.

The chain joins TRBV7-8 to TRBJ2-1, with a possible D match to TRBD2 (6 bases). V lost 0 bases, J lost 15 bases, and 15 bases lay in between. This CDR3 has 13 amino acids. CDR1 SGHVS and CDR2 FQNEAQ come from the germline V gene. The CDR3: CASSLARRAQRFF. As DNA, the CDR3 is TGTGCCAGCAGCTTAGCGCGGAGGGCACAGAGGTTCTTC.

The chain joins TRBV4-2 to TRBJ1-3; 8 bases line up with TRBD1. The CDR3 covers 17 residues. The V and J ends lost 4 bases and 3 bases, in that order; junction bases with no gene match: 11. Germline values: CDR1 LGHNA, CDR2 YNFKEQ. CDR3 nucleotides: TGTGCCAGCAGCCCCGGACGTCAGGGGGCCTTTGGAAACACCATATATTTT. Translation: CASSPGRQGAFGNTIYF.

The chain uses TRBV19 and TRBJ1-1; no clear D. The CDR3 contains 14 residues. V dropped 1 base and J dropped 5 bases, with 11 bases sitting between them. The V gene's germline CDR1 is LNHDA and CDR2 SQIVND (reference sequence). CDR3 protein: CASSIVQWNTEAFF. CDR3 nucleotide sequence: TGTGCCAGTAGTATAGTACAGTGGAATACTGAAGCTTTCTTT.

The rearrangement joins TRBV19 to TRBJ2-1; D may be TRBD1 (5 bases). The V end was cut by 8 bases, the J end by 0 bases, with 8 bases between. In germline, CDR1 is LNHDA, CDR2 SQIVND (reference sequence). The CDR3 loop spans 13 amino acids. CDR3 loop: CASYRSSYNEQFF. The CDR3, as DNA: TGTGCCAGTTACAGGAGCTCCTACAATGAGCAGTTCTTC.

J is TRBJ1-1 and V is TRBV29-1; no definite D call. V was cut by 7 bases and J by 0 bases, with 6 bases left in between. Germline CDR1 and CDR2: SQVTM and ANQGSEA. The CDR3 has 11 amino acids. This CDR3 is CSAQVNTEAFF. The DNA of the CDR3 is TGCAGCGCCCAGGTGAACACTGAAGCTTTCTTT.

This chain connects TRBV11-3 to TRBJ2-7, with D hard to call. V lost 2 bases, J lost 3 bases, and 8 bases lay in between. This CDR3 has 13 residues. Germline assignment: CDR1 SGHNT and CDR2 YENEEA. Here the CDR3 reads CASSLNPRYEQYF. In DNA, the CDR3 is TGTGCCAGCAGCTTAAACCCGCGCTACGAGCAGTACTTC.

The chain has TRBV5-1 and TRBJ1-1; D remains ambiguous. The CDR3 is 13 residues long. Germline CDR1 is SGHRS and CDR2 is YFSETQ. Trimming removed 0 bases from V and 4 bases from J, with 7 bases in between. CDR3 protein: CASSLVEGTEAFF. The CDR3 DNA sequence: TGCGCCAGCAGCTTGGTGGAGGGCACTGAAGCTTTCTTT.

The chain links TRBV5-1 to TRBJ2-1, with D maybe TRBD2 (6 bases). The CDR3 spans 14 residues. V was cut by 0 bases and J by 6 bases, with 10 bases left in between. The germline V gene has CDR1 SGHRS and CDR2 YFSETQ. CDR3 coding DNA: TGCGCCAGCAGCTTGGTACTAGCCTCCAATGAGCAGTTCTTC. Its protein is CASSLVLASNEQFF. The full variable domain, in which reference TRBV5-1 and TRBJ2-1 provide the parts outside the CDR3, is KAGVTQTPRYLIKTRGQQVTLSCSPISGHRSVSWYQQTPGQGLQFLFEYFSETQRNKGNFPGRFSGRQFSNSRSEMNVSTLELGDSALYLCASSLVLASNEQFFGPGTRLTVL.

V and J are TRBV9 and TRBJ2-5, with a weak D call TRBD2 (6 bases). Trimming shortened V by 3 bases and J by 5 bases, and 20 bases separated the two germline ends. CDR3 length: 16 residues. Germline V CDR1 and CDR2: SGDLS, YYNGEE. This chain's CDR3 is CASSGTGTFAGETQYF. The CDR3 DNA sequence: TGTGCCAGCAGCGGTACCGGGACCTTCGCGGGGGAGACCCAGTACTTC.

The CDR3 sequence: CASSVLAGGGTGELFF. CDR3 DNA: TGCGCCAGCTCTGTGTTGGCGGGAGGAGGGACCGGGGAGCTGTTTTTT. The rearrangement uses TRBV4-3 and TRBJ2-2; 8 bases fit TRBD2. This CDR3 is 16 amino acids long. V was pared by 8 bases and J by 5 bases, with 13 bases of the junction left unmatched. Per germline, CDR1 LGHNA and CDR2 YSLEER.

This clone was observed a handful of times. V and J are TRBV4-3 and TRBJ2-5, with 11 positions matching TRBD2. Germline V gene data show CDR1 as LGHNA and CDR2 as YSLEER. After removal of 0 bases from V and 0 bases from J, the junction contained 6 bases not matched to a gene. The CDR3 loop spans 18 amino acids. CDR3 residues: CASSQEPPSGGYQETQYF. In DNA, the CDR3 is TGCGCCAGCAGCCAAGAACCCCCTAGCGGGGGGTACCAAGAGACCCAGTACTTC.

The rearrangement joins TRBV9 to TRBJ2-1, with 11 bases lining up with TRBD2. Unmatched junction bases numbered 7, after V lost 0 bases and J lost 5 bases. The CDR3 totals 17 residues. The germline V gene has CDR1 SGDLS and CDR2 YYNGEE. The CDR3 bases are TGTGCCAGCAGCGTAGGAGCAACTAGCGGGGGTGACAATGAGCAGTTCTTC. This translates into CASSVGATSGGDNEQFF.

The CDR3 protein is CASSLSNEGQETQYF. CDR3 bases: TGTGCCAGCAGTTTATCCAACGAGGGACAAGAGACCCAGTACTTC. The rearrangement joins TRBV27 to TRBJ2-5; a possible D gene is TRBD2 (5 bases). V dropped 0 bases and J dropped 2 bases, with 10 bases sitting between them. CDR1 MNHEY and CDR2 SMNVEV come from the germline V gene (reference sequence). The CDR3 contains 15 residues.

The V call is TRBV5-1, the J call TRBJ1-4; 8 nucleotides align to TRBD1. The CDR3 has 16 residues. The trim removed 3 bases at V and 5 bases at J, leaving 9 bases unmatched. Germline CDR1 reads SGHRS; CDR2 reads YFSETQ. The CDR3 region has the DNA TGCGCCAGCAGCTGGGGATCCGGGACAGGAAATGAAAAACTGTTTTTT. This encodes CASSWGSGTGNEKLFF.

Only one count was recorded for this clone. The chain carries TRBV6-6 and TRBJ2-7; 8 nucleotides agree with TRBD2. Germline assignment: CDR1 MNHNY and CDR2 SVGAGI (reference sequence). The CDR3 length is 13 residues. After removal of 11 bases from V and 5 bases from J, the junction contained 11 bases not matched to a gene. CDR3 coding DNA: TGTGCCTCCCGGGAGGGAAGGACGCACGAGCAGTACTTC. Protein: CASREGRTHEQYF.

The gene calls are TRBV6-5 and TRBJ2-7; D perhaps matches TRBD2 (5 bases). The CDR3 length is 13 residues. Germline CDR1 reads MNHEY; CDR2 reads SVGAGI. The V and J ends lost 10 bases and 0 bases respectively, with 13 bases between them. CDR3 nucleotides: TGTGCCACCGAGGGAAGGACCTCCTACGAGCAGTACTTC. Translating gives CATEGRTSYEQYF.

This chain uses TRBV5-8 with TRBJ1-1; D is perhaps TRBD1 (5 bases). Germline values: CDR1 SGHTS, CDR2 YDEGEE. The CDR3 covers 16 residues. The ends were cut back, 4 bases at V and 1 base at J, with 17 bases in the middle. CDR3 DNA: TGTGCCAGCAGCCTGGAACAGGCCACCTGGAACACTGAAGCTTTCTTT. It translates to CASSLEQATWNTEAFF.

This rearrangement joins TRBV6-1 to TRBJ2-7, with TRBD1 matching 12 bases. This CDR3 spans 14 amino acids. Germline CDR1 and CDR2: MNHNS and SASEGT. With 6 bases clipped from V and 2 bases from J, the junction kept 2 bases outside the gene matches. The CDR3 bases are TGTGCCAGCAGGGGACAGGGGGCCGCCTACGAGCAGTACTTC. Its protein product is CASRGQGAAYEQYF.

The V and J genes are TRBV29-1 and TRBJ1-2, with 10 bases aligning to TRBD1. The CDR3 is made up of 13 amino acids. CDR1 and CDR2 (germline): SQVTM, ANQGSEA. J lost 2 bases, V lost 4 bases, and 1 base had no gene match. The CDR3 DNA reads TGCAGCGTTGCGGGACAGGGGAACTATGGCTACACCTTC. Its translation: CSVAGQGNYGYTF.

On this clone itself: Other DNA variants within this sample encode the same CDR3. V and J are TRBV2 and TRBJ2-1, with TRBD2 matching over 8 bases. V was clipped by 4 bases and J by 4 bases; unmatched bases: 0. CDR1 is SNHLY, CDR2 FYNNEI, per germline. The CDR3 is 13 amino acids. The CDR3 DNA reads as TGTGCCAGCAGTGGACTAGCGTACAATGAGCAGTTCTTC. This encodes CASSGLAYNEQFF.